The clone carrying this TCR beta chain has a handful of counts. Its cognate antigen is unknown. This specimen comes from a study of T-cell memory formation after mild COVID-19. The study, taken as a whole, reports: Contracting CD4+ clones were located mainly in CM and EM, and CD8+ clones in EMRA. There was no confirmation that second-wave clones peaking on day 37 were SARS-CoV-2 specific.

Germline V gives CDR1 LGHDT, CDR2 YNNKEL (reference sequence). Trimming left V 0 bases short and J 6 bases short, with 8 bases between. CDR3 size: 14 residues. TCRdb analysed the 5' RACE reads with MiXCR anew, one entry per CDR3 protein. The data hold under 250,000 distinct CDR3 sequences, with roughly a tenth observed a single time. This TCR was recovered from a man between 18 and 29 years old who had mild COVID-19 (a few samples of this study predate the infection). Cell type and time point are not known. What was sequenced was PBMCs or a T cell subset sorted from them (not recorded which). The V and J genes are TRBV3-1 and TRBJ1-4, with D unresolved. CDR3 loop: CASSQDQGDEKLFF. Written as DNA, the CDR3 is TGTGCCAGCAGCCAAGATCAAGGAGATGAAAAACTGTTTTTT.